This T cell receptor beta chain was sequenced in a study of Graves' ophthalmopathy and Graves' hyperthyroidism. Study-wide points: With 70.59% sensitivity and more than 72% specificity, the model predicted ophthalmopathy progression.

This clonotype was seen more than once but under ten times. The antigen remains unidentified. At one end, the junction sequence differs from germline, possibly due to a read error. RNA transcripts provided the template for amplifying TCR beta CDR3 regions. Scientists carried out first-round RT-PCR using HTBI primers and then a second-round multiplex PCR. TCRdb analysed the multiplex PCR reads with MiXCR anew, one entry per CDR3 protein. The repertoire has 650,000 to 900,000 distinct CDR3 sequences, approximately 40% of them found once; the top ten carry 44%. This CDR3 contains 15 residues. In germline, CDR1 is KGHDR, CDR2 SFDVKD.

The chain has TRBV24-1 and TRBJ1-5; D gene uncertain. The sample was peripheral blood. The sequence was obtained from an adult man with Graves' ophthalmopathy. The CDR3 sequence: CASSPDWEPHQPQHF. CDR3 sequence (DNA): TGTGCCAGCAGTCCGGACTGGGAACCTCATCAGCCCCAGCATTTT.